Included here is one TCR beta chain sequence, with context. No antigen is known for it. The sample originates from a study of blood T cells in healthy people across ages. Study-wide results and caveats: It was found that TCR beta diversity correlated strongly with the percentage of naive T cells.

Combining a sample-barcoded 5' primer with a J-beta primer mix, a second PCR ran for roughly 7 to 12 cycles. TCRdb re-called the 5' RACE reads through MiXCR, storing one row per CDR3 protein. The repertoire includes approximately 1,700,000 distinct CDR3 sequences, around 40% of them detected once, and under 30% sits in the top ten. Trimming shortened V by 6 bases and J by 0 bases, and 12 bases separated the two germline ends. The CDR3 runs to 15 residues. Per germline, CDR1 SSHAT and CDR2 FNYEAQ (reference sequence). Sequenced sample: blood. This receptor was identified in a human donor in good health. J is TRBJ2-1 and V is TRBV7-7; D not certain. The CDR3, as DNA: TGTGCCAGCAGTCCTTCCGACTCCTCCTACAATGAGCAGTTCTTC. It is translated as CASSPSDSSYNEQFF.